This T cell receptor (beta chain) was observed in a study of post-analysis software for immune sequencing data. Study-level background: Both relapsing-remitting and secondary progressive multiple sclerosis featured among the disease courses, as did progressive-relapsing multiple sclerosis. Findings and caveats of the study: Four or five TRBV segments were significantly more frequent in patients than in controls. TRBV5-6, TRBV5-1 and TRBV20-1 were among these segments. F measure grouped same-batch samples tightly together.

This clonotype was seen a few times. As yet, its antigen is unknown. Deletions cut 2 bases from V and 5 bases from J, with 6 bases between. Germline CDR1 and CDR2: ENHRY and SYGVKD. The CDR3 has 12 residues. Every TCR beta cDNA library bore unique molecular identifiers. TCRdb ran MiXCR on the PCR reads and lists one entry per CDR3 protein. This table has fewer than 850,000 distinct CDR3 sequences, 25% to 30% appearing once. The TCR was taken from a girl under 18 with multiple sclerosis. This chain links TRBV10-3 with TRBJ2-5; D possibly corresponds to TRBD2 (5 bases). The source material was blood. The CDR3 nucleotides read TGTGCCATCAGTGAGCCGGGGGAGACCCAGTACTTC. Translated: CAISEPGETQYF.